This passage covers 21 T cell receptor beta chains from one sample sequenced in a study of shared clonotypes between healthy human individuals. Produced via immunoSEQ multiplex PCR; TCRdb's table is partial and in-frame only. This sample carries roughly 890,000 clones, approximately 92% of them seen once, and the ten largest clones take around 24%. Naive-designated CD8 cells lacked CD45RO, were positively enriched for CCR7, and omitted terminally differentiated effector memory CD45RA+ cells. Input material: naive CD8+ T cells sorted from blood. These receptors were collected from a man aged 25-40 years in good health.

The chain uses TRBV10-2 and TRBJ2-5; D is unresolved. The CDR3 spans 12 residues. The V end was cut by 5 bases, the J end by 4 bases, with 8 bases between. In germline, CDR1 is WSHSY, CDR2 SAAADI. The CDR3 here is CASSTPLETQYF. The CDR3 DNA sequence: TGCGCCAGCAGTACACCGTTAGAGACCCAGTACTTC.

The J gene is TRBJ2-3, the V gene TRBV6-6; no clear D. The V gene lost 2 bases and the J gene lost 4 bases, with 7 bases spanning the gap. The CDR3 has 13 residues. The germline gives CDR1 MNHNY, CDR2 SVGAGI (reference sequence). The CDR3 DNA reads as TGTGCCAGCAGTTACGGCCGCCCAGATACGCAGTATTTT. Amino acid sequence: CASSYGRPDTQYF.

This clone was observed a single time. The chain links TRBV9 to TRBJ1-2, with 9 positions matching TRBD1. This CDR3 region has 14 residues. V shed 0 bases, J shed 4 bases, and the junction held 1 base outside the gene matches. The germline gives CDR1 SGDLS, CDR2 YYNGEE. The CDR3: CASSVGQGVYGYTF. CDR3 sequence (DNA): TGTGCCAGCAGCGTAGGACAGGGGGTCTATGGCTACACCTTC.

The V call is TRBV7-6, the J call TRBJ2-1; 10 bases align to TRBD2. V was clipped by 2 bases and J by 2 bases; unmatched bases: 3. Germline loops: CDR1 SGHVS, CDR2 FNYEAQ. This CDR3 is built from 16 residues. CDR3 sequence reads: CASSLRLAGAYNEQFF. Here the CDR3 DNA reads TGTGCCAGCAGCTTAAGGCTAGCGGGAGCCTACAATGAGCAGTTCTTC.

As to this clone: In the same sample, other DNA sequences code for this CDR3. The J gene is TRBJ2-4, the V gene TRBV7-9; D unclear. V gave up 5 bases and J gave up 3 bases, with 8 bases separating them. CDR1 and CDR2 (germline): SEHNR, FQNEAQ (reference sequence). The CDR3 is made up of 13 amino acids. This chain's CDR3 is CASSPRNKNIQYF. The CDR3 nucleotides are TGTGCCAGCAGCCCGCGGAACAAAAACATTCAGTACTTC.

The chain has TRBV11-2 and TRBJ1-1; no clear D. CDR1 is SGHAT, CDR2 FQNNGV, per germline. This CDR3 has 14 residues. V was trimmed by 3 bases and J by 7 bases, leaving 15 bases between them. The CDR3 DNA sequence: TGTGCCAGCAGCTTTTTCCGGTCCCGCTATGAAGCTTTCTTT. It codes for CASSFFRSRYEAFF.

This clone was detected only once. The chain combines TRBV5-5 with TRBJ2-1, with a tentative D call TRBD1 (6 bases). The CDR3 is 17 residues long. Looked up from germline, CDR1 is SGHKS and CDR2 is YYEKEE (reference sequence). V dropped 1 base and J dropped 3 bases, with 17 bases sitting between them. CDR3 sequence reads: CASSLKWGPSFYNEQFF. The CDR3 coding sequence is TGTGCCAGCAGCTTGAAATGGGGGCCCTCTTTCTACAATGAGCAGTTCTTC.

This chain links TRBV6-1 with TRBJ1-5; no definite D call. V lost 6 bases, J lost 2 bases, and 14 bases lay in between. This CDR3 region has 15 residues. The germline CDR1 and CDR2 sequences are MNHNS and SASEGT. DNA for the CDR3: TGTGCCAGCAGCGTTTCCCGGGATCGCAATCAGCCCCAGCATTTT. Amino acid sequence: CASSVSRDRNQPQHF.

This chain links TRBV27 with TRBJ2-1; the D gene is possibly TRBD2 (6 bases). Per the germline V gene, CDR1 is MNHEY and CDR2 is SMNVEV (reference sequence). There are 14 residues in the CDR3. V was trimmed by 2 bases and J by 8 bases, leaving 13 bases between them. The CDR3 DNA is TGTGCCAGCAGTTTAGTGGAGGGCTGGGATGAGCAGTTCTTC. Its protein is CASSLVEGWDEQFF.

As for this clone: The same CDR3 also results from other DNA sequences found in this sample. The J gene is TRBJ2-7, the V gene TRBV10-2, with D uncertain. The CDR3 has 12 residues. The germline V gene has CDR1 WSHSY and CDR2 SAAADI. V was pared by 5 bases and J by 0 bases, with 5 bases between. CDR3 nucleotides: TGCGCCAGCAGTTGGGACTCCTACGAGCAGTACTTC. Its translation: CASSWDSYEQYF.

This chain joins TRBV15 and TRBJ2-1; the D is unclear. The ends were cut back, 0 bases at V and 9 bases at J, with 6 bases in the middle. CDR3 size: 12 residues. Germline CDR1 and CDR2: LNHNV and YYDKDF (reference sequence). CDR3 residues: CATSRDRFEQFF. The CDR3 DNA sequence: TGTGCCACCAGCAGAGATAGGTTTGAGCAGTTCTTC.

The rearrangement uses TRBV29-1 and TRBJ2-1, with 9 bases that match TRBD2. CDR1 is SQVTM, CDR2 ANQGSEA, per germline. V trimming: 0 bases; J trimming: 3 bases; junction bases outside the gene matches: 6. The CDR3 covers 16 residues. The CDR3 region has the DNA TGCAGCGTTGAAGATCGGACTAGCGTAAGCTACAATGAGCAGTTCTTC. This translates into CSVEDRTSVSYNEQFF.

The chain recombines TRBV28 with TRBJ2-2, with TRBD2 matching 8 bases. There are 17 residues in the CDR3. The ends lost 8 bases at V and 5 bases at J; junction bases unmatched: 16. The V gene's germline CDR1 is MDHEN and CDR2 SYDVKM. The CDR3 loop is CASDGAAGGRRTGELFF. CDR3 nucleotides: TGTGCCAGCGATGGAGCGGCGGGAGGTCGAAGAACCGGGGAGCTGTTTTTT.

The gene calls are TRBV4-1 and TRBJ2-4, with 10 bases matching TRBD1. Germline V gene data show CDR1 as MGHRA and CDR2 as YSYEKL. The CDR3 is 15 amino acids. Trimming cost V 5 bases and J 5 bases; bases outside gene matches: 6. The CDR3 loop reads CASSAPGTGENIQYF. In nucleotides, the CDR3 is TGCGCCAGCAGCGCTCCCGGGACAGGGGAAAACATTCAGTACTTC.

J is TRBJ2-7 and V is TRBV7-2, with D uncertain. The CDR3 spans 12 residues. The germline gives CDR1 SGHTA, CDR2 FQGNSA. V was cut by 5 bases and J by 4 bases, with 9 bases left in between. This CDR3 reads CASSPIPYEQYF. The CDR3 region has the DNA TGTGCCAGCAGCCCCATCCCTTACGAGCAGTACTTC. Using reference TRBV7-2 and TRBJ2-7 for the parts outside the CDR3, the full variable domain is GAGVSQSPSNKVTEKGKDVELRCDPISGHTALYWYRQSLGQGLEFLIYFQGNSAPDKSGLPSDRFSAERTGGSVSTLTIQRTQQEDSAVYLCASSPIPYEQYFGPGTRLTVT.

The chain carries TRBV7-6 and TRBJ1-1; TRBD1 might be the D (5 bases). Germline V CDR1 and CDR2: SGHVS, FNYEAQ. The CDR3 totals 15 residues. V lost 7 bases and J lost 1, with 16 bases in between. For the CDR3, the DNA is TGTGCCAGCACCCTTACCGGGGGGGGGAACACTGAAGCTTTCTTT. Protein: CASTLTGGGNTEAFF. Full variable domain (remainder filled in from reference TRBV7-6 and TRBJ1-1): GAGVSQSPRYKVTKRGQDVALRCDPISGHVSLYWYRQALGQGPEFLTYFNYEAQQDKSGLPNDRFSAERPEGSISTLTIQRTEQRDSAMYRCASTLTGGGNTEAFFGQGTRLTVV.

The V call is TRBV9, the J call TRBJ2-3; 8 positions agree with TRBD2. Losses at the gene ends were 3 bases for V and 0 bases for J; bases not matched to a gene: 6. Germline CDR1 SGDLS, CDR2 YYNGEE. This CDR3 is built from 16 residues. The CDR3: CASSGAGGISTDTQYF. CDR3 nucleotide sequence: TGTGCCAGCAGCGGCGCGGGGGGTATCAGCACAGATACGCAGTATTTT.

The V and J genes are TRBV10-1 and TRBJ2-3, with TRBD1 as a possible D gene (5 bases). With 2 bases removed from V and 0 bases from J, the gap between germline ends came to 6 bases. The CDR3 has 14 amino acids. Germline CDR1 WNHNN, CDR2 SYGVQD (reference sequence). The CDR3 DNA sequence: TGCGCCAGCAGTGAGGACAGTAGCACAGATACGCAGTATTTT. It specifies CASSEDSSTDTQYF.

This chain connects TRBV2 to TRBJ1-2, with 9 bases fitting TRBD1. The trim removed 3 bases at V and 4 bases at J, leaving 6 bases unmatched. Germline CDR1 is SNHLY and CDR2 is FYNNEI. The CDR3 covers 15 residues. CDR3: CASSEGRTGAYGYTF. The CDR3 DNA is TGTGCCAGCAGTGAGGGGAGGACAGGGGCCTATGGCTACACCTTC.

Comment on this clone: The same CDR3 is also encoded by other DNA sequences in this sample. V and J are TRBV7-2 and TRBJ2-7, with D hard to call. Germline CDR1 is SGHTA and CDR2 is FQGNSA. The CDR3 is 11 amino acids. Trimming cost V 5 bases and J 4 bases, with 6 bases left between them. Here the CDR3 reads CASSLLYEQYF. The CDR3 DNA is TGTGCCAGCAGCCTACTTTACGAGCAGTACTTC.

A single count supports this clone. The chain couples TRBV10-3 to TRBJ1-5; unclear D gene. Trimming shortened V by 4 bases and J by 4 bases, and 5 bases separated the two germline ends. Germline CDR1 is ENHRY and CDR2 is SYGVKD. This CDR3 is 12 amino acids long. This CDR3 reads CAISVSNQPQHF. The CDR3, as DNA: TGTGCCATCAGTGTTAGTAATCAGCCCCAGCATTTT.